What follows describes a single TCR beta chain. This sample was taken from a study of blood T cell repertoires in COVID-19. About the study: From T cells, B-cell-depleted T cells, or PBMCs came the material, which was cDNA or gDNA.

Some clones are missing from TCRdb's copy, which holds only in-frame ones; the method was immunoSEQ multiplex PCR. The sample contains some 150,000 clones, 65% to 85% of which appear only once. The sequenced material came from peripheral blood. The sequence derives from a woman aged 45 to 65 with acute or convalescent COVID-19.

The CDR3 is CASNRDTEAFF. In nucleotides, the CDR3 is TGTGCCAGCAATCGGGACACTGAAGCTTTCTTT. The chain links TRBV28 to TRBJ1-1; D is unresolved. V was clipped by 7 bases and J by 3 bases, with 6 bases between them. The CDR3 sequence is 11 residues long. CDR1 is MDHEN and CDR2 is SYDVKM in the germline V gene.